A single sample is the source of the 13 T cell receptor beta chains below, sequenced in a study of technical replicates of blood from a few donors. Here immunoSEQ multiplex PCR was the method, and the copy in TCRdb shows in-frame clones only, minus some. The sample contains tens of thousands of clones, approximately 93% of which appear only once. The source material was T cells isolated from PBMCs. The receptors were sampled from a human donor in good health.

The V and J genes are TRBV27 and TRBJ2-7; possibly TRBD1 for D (5 bases). Germline CDR1 reads MNHEY; CDR2 reads SMNVEV (reference sequence). Trimming cost V 5 bases and J 5 bases, with 10 bases left between them. The CDR3 runs 12 residues. DNA for the CDR3: TGTGCCAGCAGTCAATCCAGGGACGAGCAGTACTTC. Residues: CASSQSRDEQYF.

The chain is built from TRBV6-5 and TRBJ2-7, with 9 bases identical to TRBD1. Germline CDR1 and CDR2: MNHEY and SVGAGI. CDR3 length: 15 amino acids. J gave up 10 bases and V 0 bases, and 10 bases lay outside the gene matches. The CDR3 DNA follows: TGTGCCAGCAGTTACTCGACTGGGACAGGGACCGATCAGTACTTC. This encodes CASSYSTGTGTDQYF.

This chain joins TRBV27 and TRBJ2-6, with D hard to call. The germline V gene has CDR1 MNHEY and CDR2 SMNVEV (reference sequence). Between the trimmed V and J ends, which lost 1 base and 2 bases, there was a span of 6 bases. The CDR3 runs to 15 residues. The CDR3 nucleotides are TGTGCCAGCAGTTTATTCTCAGCTGGGGCCAACGTCCTGACTTTC. Residues: CASSLFSAGANVLTF.

This clone was detected only a few times. The chain uses TRBV4-1 and TRBJ1-1; D gene unclear. Trimming cost V 0 bases and J 0 bases, with 5 bases left between them. This CDR3 region has 14 residues. Germline V lookup: CDR1 MGHRA, CDR2 YSYEKL. The CDR3 DNA is TGCGCCAGCAGCCAAGAGCGGATGAACACTGAAGCTTTCTTT. Its translation: CASSQERMNTEAFF.

The chain couples TRBV7-8 to TRBJ1-1, with 7 bases identical to TRBD1. Losses at the gene ends were 1 base for V and 5 bases for J; bases not matched to a gene: 4. The CDR3 is 14 amino acids. The germline V gene has CDR1 SGHVS and CDR2 FQNEAQ. The CDR3 DNA follows: TGTGCCAGCAGCTTAGACAGGGGTGGAACTGAAGCTTTCTTT. This translates into CASSLDRGGTEAFF.

V is TRBV10-3 and J is TRBJ2-1, with unresolved D. The CDR3 has 17 amino acids. With 0 bases removed from V and 2 bases from J, the gap between germline ends came to 14 bases. Germline V gene lookup returns CDR1 ENHRY and CDR2 SYGVKD. CDR3 bases: TGTGCCATCAGTGAGTCGTTCCTGGGCATCCCCTACAATGAGCAGTTCTTC. This gives the protein CAISESFLGIPYNEQFF.

V usage is TRBV7-9 and J usage is TRBJ2-4; D perhaps matches TRBD1 (6 bases). Trimming left V 6 bases short and J 0 bases short, with 9 bases between. There are 14 residues in the CDR3. CDR1 is SEHNR and CDR2 is FQNEAQ in the germline V gene (reference sequence). The CDR3 loop reads CASSSGVAKNIQYF. In nucleotides, the CDR3 is TGTGCCAGCAGTTCAGGGGTAGCCAAAAACATTCAGTACTTC.

The chain recombines TRBV6-1 with TRBJ1-5, with 10 nucleotides matching TRBD1. The V gene's germline CDR1 is MNHNS and CDR2 SASEGT. The V segment lost 6 bases and the J segment 4 bases; nucleotides outside the gene matches: 3. The CDR3 runs 14 residues. CDR3 loop: CASRPGQGNQPQHF. CDR3 coding DNA: TGTGCCAGCAGACCGGGACAGGGGAATCAGCCCCAGCATTTT.

This chain uses TRBV7-6 with TRBJ2-7; tentatively, D is TRBD2 (5 bases). This CDR3 spans 16 amino acids. V gave up 1 base and J gave up 0 bases, with 13 bases separating them. Germline V gives CDR1 SGHVS, CDR2 FNYEAQ. The CDR3 DNA follows: TGTGCCAGCAGCTTAGGAGGCGGGCTCAGCTCCTACGAGCAGTACTTC. It yields the protein CASSLGGGLSSYEQYF.

The gene calls are TRBV4-1 and TRBJ2-1; weak D call: TRBD2 (6 bases). Germline V gene data show CDR1 as MGHRA and CDR2 as YSYEKL. This CDR3 comprises 17 residues. Deletions cut 4 bases from V and 9 bases from J, with 25 bases between. The CDR3 sequence is CASSRSPGVLQHSEQFF. DNA of the CDR3: TGCGCCAGCAGCCGAAGCCCGGGAGTCCTCCAACATAGTGAGCAGTTCTTC.

The chain couples TRBV9 to TRBJ2-7, with 8 bases aligning to TRBD1. CDR3 length: 15 amino acids. V lost 2 bases, J lost 1 base, and 5 bases stayed unmatched. Germline V gene data show CDR1 as SGDLS and CDR2 as YYNGEE. For the CDR3, the DNA is TGTGCCAGCAGCGTTCCGGGACAGGAGTCCTACGAGCAGTACTTC. Encoded protein: CASSVPGQESYEQYF.

The J gene is TRBJ2-1, the V gene TRBV5-6; 7 bases fit TRBD1. CDR1 is SGHDT and CDR2 is YYEEEE in the germline V gene. Trimming cost V 4 bases and J 6 bases; bases outside gene matches: 13. The CDR3 length is 16 residues. In nucleotides, the CDR3 is TGTGCCAGCAGCCTAAGGGACAGACTTTTTGGCAATGAGCAGTTCTTC. It is translated as CASSLRDRLFGNEQFF.

This chain uses TRBV5-8 with TRBJ2-3; TRBD2 agrees at 8 bases. The CDR3 has 15 amino acids. The germline CDR1 and CDR2 sequences are SGHTS and YDEGEE. The trim removed 0 bases at V and 3 bases at J, leaving 3 bases unmatched. The CDR3 DNA follows: TGTGCCAGCAGCTTGGGTAGCGGGAATACAGATACGCAGTATTTT. This codes for CASSLGSGNTDTQYF.